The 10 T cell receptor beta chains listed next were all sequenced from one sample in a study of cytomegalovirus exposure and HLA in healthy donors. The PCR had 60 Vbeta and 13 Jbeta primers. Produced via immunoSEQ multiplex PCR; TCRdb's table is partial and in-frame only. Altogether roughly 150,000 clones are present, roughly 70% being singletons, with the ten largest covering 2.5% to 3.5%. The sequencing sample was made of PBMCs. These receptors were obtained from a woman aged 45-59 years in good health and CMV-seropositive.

The DNA for the CDR3 is TGTGCCAGCAGCCGGGACAGGGACCTTGGTGGCTACACCTTC. Its translation is CASSRDRDLGGYTF. The chain uses TRBV6-1 and TRBJ1-2; 9 positions match TRBD1. With V trimmed by 6 bases and J by 7 bases, 9 bases remained unmatched. Germline loops: CDR1 MNHNS, CDR2 SASEGT. The CDR3 totals 14 residues.

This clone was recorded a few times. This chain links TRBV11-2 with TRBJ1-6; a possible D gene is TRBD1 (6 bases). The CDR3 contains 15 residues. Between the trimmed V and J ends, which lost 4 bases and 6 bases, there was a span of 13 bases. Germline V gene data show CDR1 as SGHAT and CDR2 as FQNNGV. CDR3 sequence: CASSYRVLGNSPLHF. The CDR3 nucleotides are TGTGCCAGCAGCTACAGGGTTTTGGGTAATTCACCCCTCCACTTT.

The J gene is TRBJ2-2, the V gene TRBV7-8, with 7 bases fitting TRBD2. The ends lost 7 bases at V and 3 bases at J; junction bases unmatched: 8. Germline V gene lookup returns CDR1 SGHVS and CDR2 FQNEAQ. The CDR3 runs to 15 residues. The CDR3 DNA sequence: TGTGCCAGCAACCTCGGGGGGAGGTACACCGGGGAGCTGTTTTTT. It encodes CASNLGGRYTGELFF.

CDR3 sequence reads: CASRAREMNTEAFF. Written as DNA, the CDR3 is TGCGCCAGCAGGGCGCGGGAGATGAACACTGAAGCTTTCTTT. The chain links TRBV5-1 to TRBJ1-1; no clear D. The CDR3 has 14 amino acids. CDR1 and CDR2 from the germline V gene are SGHRS and YFSETQ. Trimming took off 5 bases at V and 0 bases at J, with 11 bases between the two ends.

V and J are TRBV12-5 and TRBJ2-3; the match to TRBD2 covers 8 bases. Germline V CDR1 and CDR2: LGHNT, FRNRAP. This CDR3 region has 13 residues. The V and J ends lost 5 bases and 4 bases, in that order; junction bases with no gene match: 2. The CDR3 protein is CASGNSGADTQYF. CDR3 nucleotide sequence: TGTGCTAGTGGTAATAGCGGGGCAGATACGCAGTATTTT.

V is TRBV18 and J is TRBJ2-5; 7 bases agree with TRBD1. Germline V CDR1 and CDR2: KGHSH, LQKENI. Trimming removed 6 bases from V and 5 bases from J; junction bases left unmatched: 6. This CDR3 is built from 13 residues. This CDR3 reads CASSSGQQETQYF. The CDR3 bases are TGTGCCAGCTCGTCGGGACAGCAGGAGACCCAGTACTTC.

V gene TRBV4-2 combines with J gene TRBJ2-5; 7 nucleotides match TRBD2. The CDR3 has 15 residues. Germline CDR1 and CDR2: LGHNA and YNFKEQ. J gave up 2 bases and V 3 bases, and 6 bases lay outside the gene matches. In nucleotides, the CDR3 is TGTGCCAGCAGCCATCCTAGCGGAGGACAAGAGACCCAGTACTTC. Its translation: CASSHPSGGQETQYF.

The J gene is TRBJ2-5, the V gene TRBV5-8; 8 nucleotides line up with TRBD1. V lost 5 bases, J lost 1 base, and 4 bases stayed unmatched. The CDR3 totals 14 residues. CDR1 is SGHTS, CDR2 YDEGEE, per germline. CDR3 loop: CASRPRGPQETQYF. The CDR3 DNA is TGTGCCAGCAGACCCAGGGGGCCCCAAGAGACCCAGTACTTC.

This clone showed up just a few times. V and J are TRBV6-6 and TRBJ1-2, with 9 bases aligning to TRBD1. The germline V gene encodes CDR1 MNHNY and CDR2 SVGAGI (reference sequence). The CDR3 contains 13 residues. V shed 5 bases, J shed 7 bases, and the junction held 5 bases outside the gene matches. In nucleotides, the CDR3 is TGTGCCAGCAGTCCTACAGGGGGCGGTGGCTACACCTTC. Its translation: CASSPTGGGGYTF.

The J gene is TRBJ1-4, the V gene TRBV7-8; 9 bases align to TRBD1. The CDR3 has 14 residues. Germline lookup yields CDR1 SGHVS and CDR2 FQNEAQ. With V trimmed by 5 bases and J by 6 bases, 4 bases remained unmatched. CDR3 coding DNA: TGTGCCAGCAGCAAGGGACAGGGCTATGAAAAACTGTTTTTT. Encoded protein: CASSKGQGYEKLFF.